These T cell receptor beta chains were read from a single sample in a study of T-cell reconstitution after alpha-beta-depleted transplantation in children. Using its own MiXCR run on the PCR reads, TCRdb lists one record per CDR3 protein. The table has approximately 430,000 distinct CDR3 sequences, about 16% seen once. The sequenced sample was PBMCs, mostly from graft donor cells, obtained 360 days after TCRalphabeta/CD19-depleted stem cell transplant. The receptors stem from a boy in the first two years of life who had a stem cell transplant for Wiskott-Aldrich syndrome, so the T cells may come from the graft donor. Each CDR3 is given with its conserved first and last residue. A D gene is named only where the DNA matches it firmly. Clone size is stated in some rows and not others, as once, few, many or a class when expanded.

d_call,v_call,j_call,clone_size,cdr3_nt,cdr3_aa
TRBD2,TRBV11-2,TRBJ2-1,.,TGTGCCAGCAGCTGGACTAGCGGGACGGATGAGCAGTTCTTC,CASSWTSGTDEQFF
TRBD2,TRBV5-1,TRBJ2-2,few,TGCGCCAGCAGCTTTGACCCGGGACTAGGGAACACCGGGGAGCTGTTTTTT,CASSFDPGLGNTGELFF
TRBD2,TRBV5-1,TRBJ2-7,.,TGCGCCAGCAGCTTGGAGGAGCGGGAGTCTGCCACGACGGGGTACGAGCAGTACTTC,CASSLEERESATTGYEQYF
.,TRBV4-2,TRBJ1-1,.,TGTGCCAGCAGCCAAGTGGAGGACACTGAAGCTTTCTTT,CASSQVEDTEAFF
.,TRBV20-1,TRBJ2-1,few,TGCAGTGCTAGTGACCCGGGGAGACCCTACAATGAGCAGTTCTTC,CSASDPGRPYNEQFF
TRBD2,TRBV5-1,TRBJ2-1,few,TGCGCCAGCAGGAGAGGTACTAGCGAGGTAGATGAGCAGTTCTTC,CASRRGTSEVDEQFF
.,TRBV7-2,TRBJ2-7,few,TGTGCCAGCAGCTTAGTGATAGGGGTCTCCTACGAGCAGTACTTC,CASSLVIGVSYEQYF
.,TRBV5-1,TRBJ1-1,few,TGCGCCAGCAGCTCCCAGGACACTGAAGCTTTCTTT,CASSSQDTEAFF
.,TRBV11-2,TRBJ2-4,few,TGTGCCAGCAGCTTAGTGGGGGGGACAGCTCTAGCCAAAAACATTCAGTACTTC,CASSLVGGTALAKNIQYF
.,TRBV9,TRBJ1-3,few,TGTGCCAGCAGCGGTGGGGTCCACTCTGGAAACACCATATATTTT,CASSGGVHSGNTIYF
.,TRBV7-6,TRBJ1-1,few,TGTGCCAGCAGCGTCCGGGCTTTGAACACTGAAGCTTTCTTT,CASSVRALNTEAFF
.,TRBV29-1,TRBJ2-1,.,TGCAGCGGGGACAAGGGGAAATACAATGAGCAGTTCTTC,CSGDKGKYNEQFF
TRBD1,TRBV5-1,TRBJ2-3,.,TGCGCCAGCAGTTCTACTCAGGGGGCGCTTCGCACAGATACGCAGTATTTT,CASSSTQGALRTDTQYF
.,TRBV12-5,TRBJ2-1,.,TGTGCTAGTGGTTTGGACTCGTTTTGGAGCTCCTACAATGAGCAGTTCTTC,CASGLDSFWSSYNEQFF
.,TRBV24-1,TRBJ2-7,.,TGTGCCACCAGTGACGGTCCCTACGAGCAGTACTTC,CATSDGPYEQYF
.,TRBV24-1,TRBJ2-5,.,TGTGCCACCAGTGATTCGGACATTGGGACCCAGTACTTC,CATSDSDIGTQYF
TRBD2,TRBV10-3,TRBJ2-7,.,TGTGCCATCAAAACGGGATCTAGCGGGCCATCTTACGAGCAGTGCTTC,CAIKTGSSGPSYEQCF
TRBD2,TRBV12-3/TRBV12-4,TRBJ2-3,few,TGTGCCACCTCAGCGGGGTTTGCCACAGATACGCAGTATTTT,CATSAGFATDTQYF
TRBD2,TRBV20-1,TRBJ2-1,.,TGCAGTGCTAGAGATTGGGAGGGACTGAGGGTCCGCCTGCTCTACAATGAGCAGTTCTTC,CSARDWEGLRVRLLYNEQFF
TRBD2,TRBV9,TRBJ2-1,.,TGTGCCAGCAGCGTAAGACTAGCGGACAAACAGTTCTTC,CASSVRLADKQFF
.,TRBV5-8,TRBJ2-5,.,TGTGCCAGCAGTCCAGGGTACGGGGAGACCCAGTACTTC,CASSPGYGETQYF
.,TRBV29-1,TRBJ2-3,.,TGCAGCGGACGGACTAGCACAGATACGCAGTATTTT,CSGRTSTDTQYF
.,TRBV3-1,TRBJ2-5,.,TGTGCCAGCAGCCAAGGTCTAGTCGCCGAATTGGAGACCCAGTACTTC,CASSQGLVAELETQYF
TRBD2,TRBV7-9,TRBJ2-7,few,TGTGCCAGCAGCCCTCGACTAGCGGGCAAATACGAGCAGTACTTC,CASSPRLAGKYEQYF
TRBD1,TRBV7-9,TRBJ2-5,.,TGTGCCAGCAGCTTACCTCGACAGGGCCCCCCCCAAGAGACCCAGTACTTC,CASSLPRQGPPQETQYF
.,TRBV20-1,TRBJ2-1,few,TGCAGTGGGTCCCCTAGCGACAGCTCCTACAATGAGCAGTTCTTC,CSGSPSDSSYNEQFF
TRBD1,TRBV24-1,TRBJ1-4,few,TGTGCCACCAGTGACCCGGGACAGGGGAAGGAAAAACTGTTTTTT,CATSDPGQGKEKLFF
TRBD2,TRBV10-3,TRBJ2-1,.,TGTGCCATCAGCCCGGGACTAGCGACGAATGAGCAGTTCTTC,CAISPGLATNEQFF
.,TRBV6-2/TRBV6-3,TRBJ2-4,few,TGTGCCAGCAGACCAAAACCTCTAGCCAAAAACATTCAGTACTTC,CASRPKPLAKNIQYF
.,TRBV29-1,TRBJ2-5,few,TGCAGCGTTGAACCAACGAAGGAGACCCAGTACTTC,CSVEPTKETQYF
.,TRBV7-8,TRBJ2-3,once,TGTGCCAGCAGCTCCCGGGTGGGGGCAACAGATACGCAGTATTTT,CASSSRVGATDTQYF
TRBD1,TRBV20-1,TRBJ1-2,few,TGCAGTGCTAGCGAGATAGGGACAGCAAACTATGGCTACACCTTC,CSASEIGTANYGYTF
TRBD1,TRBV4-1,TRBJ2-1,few,TGCGCCAGCAGCCAAGATCCAGGGGGCTTTTCCTACAATGAGCAGTTCTTC,CASSQDPGGFSYNEQFF
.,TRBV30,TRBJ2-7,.,TGTGCCTGGAGTGTACGTCAGAGGGACGAGCAGTACTTC,CAWSVRQRDEQYF
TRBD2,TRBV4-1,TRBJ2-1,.,TGCGCCAGCAGCCCCTCGGGGGGGCGTTTGAGTGAGCAGTTCTTC,CASSPSGGRLSEQFF
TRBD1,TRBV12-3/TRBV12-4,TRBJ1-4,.,TGTGCCAGCAGTCTGACAGGGAAAAATGAAAAACTGTTTTTT,CASSLTGKNEKLFF
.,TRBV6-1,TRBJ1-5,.,TGTGCCAGCAGGCCGCCGGGTAGAAATCAGCCCCAGCATTTT,CASRPPGRNQPQHF
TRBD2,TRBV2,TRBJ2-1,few,TGTGCCAGCAGTGGGGGGACTAGCAGATACAATGAGCAGTTCTTC,CASSGGTSRYNEQFF
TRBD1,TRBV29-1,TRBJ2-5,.,TGCAGCGTTGAAAGGGGGCTACAAGAGACCCAGTACTTC,CSVERGLQETQYF
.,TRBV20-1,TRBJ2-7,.,TGCAGTGCTAGAGATTTTGAGGACGAGCAGTACTTC,CSARDFEDEQYF
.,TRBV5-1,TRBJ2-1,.,TGCGCCAGCAGCTGGGAGACTAGTCGGGTCAATGAGCAGTTCTTC,CASSWETSRVNEQFF
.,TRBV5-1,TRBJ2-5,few,TGCGCCAGCAGCTTGTTCAGGGGCATGGAGACCCAGTACTTC,CASSLFRGMETQYF
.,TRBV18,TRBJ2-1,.,TGTGCCAGCTCACCAACTCAGGGGAACAATGAGCAGTTCTTC,CASSPTQGNNEQFF
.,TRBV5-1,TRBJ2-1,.,TGCGCCAGCAGCTTGGGGAGGTCAGCCCGAACCTACAATGAGCAGTTCTTC,CASSLGRSARTYNEQFF
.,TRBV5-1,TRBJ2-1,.,TGCGCCAGCAGCTTCGGGACCCTGGGGCACAATGAGCAGTTCTTC,CASSFGTLGHNEQFF